A selection of T cell receptor beta chains follows, all from one sample in a study of cytomegalovirus exposure and HLA in healthy donors. Profiling relied on immunoSEQ multiplex PCR, and the TCRdb table lists in-frame clones only, not all of them. This sample's table has 180,000 or so clones. Sequencing was carried out using PBMCs. Every receptor here comes from a boy aged 5 to 17 in good health and CMV-seronegative. Both conserved end residues are part of each CDR3. D genes are given only for firm matches.

v_call: TRBV11-2; j_call: TRBJ2-7; d_call: .; cdr3_length: 14; cdr3_aa: CASSLGGDTYEQHF; cdr3_nt: TGTGCCAGCAGCTTAGGGGGAGACACCTACGAGCAGCACTTC
v_call: TRBV11-2; j_call: TRBJ2-3; d_call: .; cdr3_length: 13; cdr3_aa: CASRIRGTDTQYF; cdr3_nt: TGTGCCAGCAGGATCCGGGGTACAGATACGCAGTATTTT
v_call: TRBV9; j_call: TRBJ2-5; d_call: TRBD2; cdr3_length: 17; cdr3_aa: CASSVGVLAGGIETQYF; cdr3_nt: TGTGCCAGCAGCGTAGGGGTCTTAGCGGGGGGCATAGAGACCCAGTACTTC
v_call: TRBV6-4; j_call: TRBJ1-6; d_call: .; cdr3_length: 15; cdr3_aa: CASRVEDSPYSPLHF; cdr3_nt: TGTGCCAGCCGTGTAGAGGACAGTCCGTATTCACCCCTCCACTTT
v_call: TRBV2; j_call: TRBJ2-1; d_call: .; cdr3_length: 13; cdr3_aa: CACQSTGDNEQFF; cdr3_nt: TGTGCCTGCCAGTCGACCGGAGACAATGAGCAGTTCTTC
v_call: TRBV9; j_call: TRBJ1-1; d_call: .; cdr3_length: 14; cdr3_aa: CASSATGLNTEAFF; cdr3_nt: TGTGCCAGCAGTGCGACAGGATTGAACACTGAAGCTTTCTTT
v_call: TRBV12-2; j_call: TRBJ1-2; d_call: .; cdr3_length: 18; cdr3_aa: CASRFLSRSGLPHYGYTF; cdr3_nt: TGTGCAAGTCGCTTCTTATCCCGATCAGGGCTTCCCCACTATGGCTACACCTTC
v_call: TRBV15; j_call: TRBJ2-7; d_call: .; cdr3_length: 14; cdr3_aa: CATSRDRVGYEQYF; cdr3_nt: TGTGCCACCAGCAGAGACAGGGTGGGCTACGAGCAGTACTTC
v_call: TRBV30; j_call: TRBJ2-7; d_call: .; cdr3_length: 15; cdr3_aa: CAWSAPPGTSYEQYF; cdr3_nt: TGTGCCTGGAGTGCCCCCCCGGGAACCTCCTACGAGCAGTACTTC
v_call: TRBV27; j_call: TRBJ2-3; d_call: TRBD2; cdr3_length: 13; cdr3_aa: CASRAGGADTQYF; cdr3_nt: TGTGCCAGCAGGGCGGGGGGGGCAGATACGCAGTATTTT
v_call: TRBV7-2; j_call: TRBJ2-7; d_call: .; cdr3_length: 15; cdr3_aa: CASSLEGSSSYEQYF; cdr3_nt: TGTGCCAGCAGCTTAGAAGGTTCTAGCTCCTACGAGCAGTACTTC
v_call: TRBV10-2; j_call: TRBJ1-2; d_call: TRBD1; cdr3_length: 13; cdr3_aa: CASALQGNYGYTF; cdr3_nt: TGCGCCAGCGCTTTACAGGGGAACTATGGCTACACCTTC
v_call: TRBV9; j_call: TRBJ2-2; d_call: TRBD1; cdr3_length: 13; cdr3_aa: CASSVTGAGELFF; cdr3_nt: TGTGCCAGCAGCGTAACAGGGGCCGGGGAGCTGTTTTTT
v_call: TRBV7-3; j_call: TRBJ2-7; d_call: TRBD1; cdr3_length: 15; cdr3_aa: CASSVTGDSSYEQYF; cdr3_nt: TGTGCCAGCAGCGTTACAGGGGATAGCTCCTACGAGCAGTACTTC
v_call: TRBV15; j_call: TRBJ2-7; d_call: TRBD1; cdr3_length: 15; cdr3_aa: CATSRGGTGAAEQYF; cdr3_nt: TGTGCCACCAGCAGAGGCGGGACAGGGGCCGCCGAGCAGTACTTC
v_call: TRBV6-5; j_call: TRBJ2-3; d_call: TRBD2; cdr3_length: 15; cdr3_aa: CATTWTSGGADTQYF; cdr3_nt: TGTGCCACCACCTGGACTAGCGGGGGGGCAGATACGCAGTATTTT
v_call: TRBV18; j_call: TRBJ2-7; d_call: TRBD1; cdr3_length: 15; cdr3_aa: CASSPRQGASYEQYF; cdr3_nt: TGTGCCAGCTCACCTCGGCAGGGGGCATCCTACGAGCAGTACTTC
v_call: TRBV2; j_call: TRBJ1-1; d_call: .; cdr3_length: 14; cdr3_aa: CASSDTDGNTEAFF; cdr3_nt: TGTGCCAGCAGTGACACAGACGGCAACACTGAAGCTTTCTTT
v_call: TRBV11-2; j_call: TRBJ1-3; d_call: TRBD1; cdr3_length: 15; cdr3_aa: CASSPRQGYGNTIYF; cdr3_nt: TGTGCCAGCAGCCCCCGACAGGGGTATGGAAACACCATATATTTT
v_call: TRBV6-5; j_call: TRBJ1-3; d_call: .; cdr3_length: 16; cdr3_aa: CASSYSNLPRGNTIYF; cdr3_nt: TGTGCCAGCAGTTACTCGAATCTCCCCAGGGGAAACACCATATATTTT
v_call: TRBV9; j_call: TRBJ2-3; d_call: .; cdr3_length: 15; cdr3_aa: CASDGGSGSTDTQYF; cdr3_nt: TGTGCCAGCGACGGAGGTAGCGGTAGCACAGATACGCAGTATTTT
v_call: TRBV10-3; j_call: TRBJ2-2; d_call: .; cdr3_length: 17; cdr3_aa: CAISEPRQAENTGELFF; cdr3_nt: TGTGCCATCAGTGAGCCCAGACAGGCCGAGAACACCGGGGAGCTGTTTTTT
v_call: TRBV5-1; j_call: TRBJ1-6; d_call: .; cdr3_length: 17; cdr3_aa: CASSLAWQGTLGSPLHF; cdr3_nt: TGCGCCAGCAGCTTGGCCTGGCAGGGGACCCTGGGATCACCCCTCCACTTT
v_call: TRBV11-3; j_call: TRBJ2-3; d_call: .; cdr3_length: 13; cdr3_aa: CASALAGTDTQYF; cdr3_nt: TGTGCCAGCGCGCTAGCTGGTACAGATACGCAGTATTTT
v_call: TRBV6-1; j_call: TRBJ2-3; d_call: .; cdr3_length: 14; cdr3_aa: CASSWRGPTDTQYF; cdr3_nt: TGTGCCAGCAGTTGGCGGGGGCCGACAGATACGCAGTATTTT
v_call: TRBV7-9; j_call: TRBJ1-2; d_call: .; cdr3_length: 16; cdr3_aa: CASSLGQGNDGYGYTF; cdr3_nt: TGTGCCAGCAGCTTAGGGCAGGGGAACGATGGCTATGGCTACACCTTC
v_call: TRBV30; j_call: TRBJ2-5; d_call: .; cdr3_length: 12; cdr3_aa: CAWTLGSETQYF; cdr3_nt: TGTGCCTGGACCCTAGGGAGTGAGACCCAGTACTTC
v_call: TRBV5-1; j_call: TRBJ2-3; d_call: TRBD2; cdr3_length: 15; cdr3_aa: CASSSLAGQGDTQYF; cdr3_nt: TGCGCCAGCAGCTCACTAGCGGGACAAGGGGATACGCAGTATTTT
v_call: TRBV5-1; j_call: TRBJ1-1; d_call: .; cdr3_length: 15; cdr3_aa: CASSLDGGWDTEAFF; cdr3_nt: TGCGCCAGCAGCTTGGACGGGGGATGGGACACTGAAGCTTTCTTT